Listed below are T cell receptor beta chains from one sample, sequenced in a study of shared clonotypes between healthy human individuals. Generated by immunoSEQ multiplex PCR, the TCRdb table keeps only in-frame clones and is missing some. The table shows approximately 1,000,000 clones, with roughly 77% occurring only once. Sequenced sample: memory CD4+ T cells from PBMCs. These receptors all stem from a man between 18 and 35 years old in good health. Some clones in this sample may be carry-over from other donors' samples. Each CDR3 is given with its conserved first and last residue. D genes are given only for firm matches.

CDR3nt: TGTGCCAGCAGTTCTCTCCGGGGAATATTAACAGATACGCAGTATTTT; CDR3aa: CASSSLRGILTDTQYF; j_gene: TRBJ2-3; d_gene: -; v_gene: TRBV28
CDR3nt: TGTGCCGCCTCAGCCCAGGGTTCAAGCGAGCAGTACTTC; CDR3aa: CAASAQGSSEQYF; j_gene: TRBJ2-7; d_gene: -; v_gene: TRBV27
CDR3nt: TGTGCCAGTAGTGTACGAGCGGGAGCCAAGGATGAGCAGTTCTTC; CDR3aa: CASSVRAGAKDEQFF; j_gene: TRBJ2-1; d_gene: TRBD2; v_gene: TRBV19
CDR3nt: TGTGCCAGCAGCTCTAGGACAGGGGGCCACACTGAAGCTTTCTTT; CDR3aa: CASSSRTGGHTEAFF; j_gene: TRBJ1-1; d_gene: TRBD1; v_gene: TRBV7-8
CDR3nt: TGCGCCAGCAGCCAAGATCGACGGGGGAGGTCCTACAATGAGCAGTTCTTC; CDR3aa: CASSQDRRGRSYNEQFF; j_gene: TRBJ2-1; d_gene: -; v_gene: TRBV4-3
CDR3nt: TGTGCCGTACAGGGGATGAACAATCAGCCCCAGCATTTT; CDR3aa: CAVQGMNNQPQHF; j_gene: TRBJ1-5; d_gene: TRBD1; v_gene: TRBV7-2
CDR3nt: TGTGCCAGCACGAGGGGTAGCACAGATACGCAGTATTTT; CDR3aa: CASTRGSTDTQYF; j_gene: TRBJ2-3; d_gene: -; v_gene: TRBV2
CDR3nt: TGTGCCAGCAGCGTGAGCGGGAGGGCGGGCACAGATACGCAGTATTTT; CDR3aa: CASSVSGRAGTDTQYF; j_gene: TRBJ2-3; d_gene: TRBD2; v_gene: TRBV9
CDR3nt: TGTGCCAGCAGTAACGGTCGAAGGTACAATGAGCAGTTCTTC; CDR3aa: CASSNGRRYNEQFF; j_gene: TRBJ2-1; d_gene: -; v_gene: TRBV28
CDR3nt: TGCGCCAGCAGATCCGGGACAGGGACCAAAAACATTCAGTACTTC; CDR3aa: CASRSGTGTKNIQYF; j_gene: TRBJ2-4; d_gene: TRBD1; v_gene: TRBV5-1